These 29 T cell receptor beta chains came from one sample sequenced in a study of blood T cell repertoires in COVID-19. The method was immunoSEQ multiplex PCR; TCRdb's version includes in-frame clones alone and lacks a portion of them. The sample lists some 82,000 clones, roughly 89% seen once, with about 1.9% in the top ten. The sequencing input was peripheral blood. Every receptor here comes from a woman between 50 and 59 years old in a cohort sampled during active COVID-19.

For the CDR3, the DNA is TGTGCCAGCAGCTCCGAAGGACTGGCAGGGGGGACCCAGTACTTC. It encodes CASSSEGLAGGTQYF. The V and J genes are TRBV5-8 and TRBJ2-5; 7 bases agree with TRBD1. Germline assignment: CDR1 SGHTS and CDR2 YDEGEE. CDR3 length: 15 residues. Germline trimming cut 3 bases from V and 7 bases from J; bases unmatched to any gene: 12.

The V call is TRBV19, the J call TRBJ2-7, with 10 nucleotides matching TRBD1. The junction had 13 bases not matched to a gene; V was cut back by 3 bases and J by 2 bases. The CDR3 is made up of 18 amino acids. Germline V CDR1 and CDR2: LNHDA, SQIVND (reference sequence). This chain's CDR3 is CASSIAAGGQGSPYEQYF. CDR3 nucleotide sequence: TGTGCCAGTAGTATCGCCGCGGGGGGACAGGGGAGCCCCTACGAGCAGTACTTC.

V usage is TRBV29-1 and J usage is TRBJ2-2; tentative D call: TRBD1 (6 bases). The CDR3 extends over 13 amino acids. Per the germline V gene, CDR1 is SQVTM and CDR2 is ANQGSEA. V was shortened by 3 bases and J by 4 bases, with 9 bases between the two germline ends. CDR3 residues: CSVDRGVTGELFF. CDR3 DNA sequence: TGCAGCGTTGACAGGGGAGTCACCGGGGAGCTGTTTTTT.

The V gene is TRBV4-1, the J gene TRBJ1-1; the D is unclear. CDR1 is MGHRA and CDR2 is YSYEKL in the germline V gene. This CDR3 region has 16 residues. Trimming stripped 4 bases from V and 3 bases from J, with 18 bases between. In DNA, the CDR3 is TGCGCCAGCAGCCCCGTAGGGAGGCGAGGGTACACTGAAGCTTTCTTT. It codes for CASSPVGRRGYTEAFF.

The chain has TRBV6-1 and TRBJ1-1, with D possibly matching TRBD1 (6 bases). This CDR3 is built from 15 residues. Germline V gene data show CDR1 as MNHNS and CDR2 as SASEGT. Trimming left V 3 bases short and J 7 bases short, with 18 bases between. Here the CDR3 reads CASSDQRGAGGEAFF. CDR3 coding DNA: TGTGCCAGCAGTGATCAACGGGGGGCTGGGGGTGAAGCTTTCTTT.

The V call is TRBV11-3, the J call TRBJ1-1, with D possibly matching TRBD1 (6 bases). This CDR3 has 17 residues. Germline CDR1 is SGHNT and CDR2 is YENEEA. V dropped 3 bases and J dropped 0 bases, with 17 bases sitting between them. The DNA for the CDR3 is TGTGCCAGCAGCTTGGGGGCAGGGAGGGGAGTGAACACTGAAGCTTTCTTT. It is translated as CASSLGAGRGVNTEAFF.

The chain combines TRBV5-1 with TRBJ1-6; no definite D call. Germline V gene data show CDR1 as SGHRS and CDR2 as YFSETQ. V lost 4 bases and J lost 0, with 8 bases in between. The CDR3 is 15 amino acids. This CDR3 reads CASSRESSYNSPLHF. The CDR3 DNA follows: TGCGCCAGCAGCAGGGAGAGCTCCTATAATTCACCCCTCCACTTT. Full variable domain (outside the CDR3, taken from reference TRBV5-1 and TRBJ1-6): KAGVTQTPRYLIKTRGQQVTLSCSPISGHRSVSWYQQTPGQGLQFLFEYFSETQRNKGNFPGRFSGRQFSNSRSEMNVSTLELGDSALYLCASSRESSYNSPLHFGNGTRLTVT.

The chain recombines TRBV28 with TRBJ1-3; 7 bases line up with TRBD1. This CDR3 has 16 residues. CDR1 is MDHEN and CDR2 is SYDVKM in the germline V gene. V gave up 6 bases and J gave up 7 bases; unmatched junction bases: 15. CDR3 coding DNA: TGTGCCAGCAGCCCCGGGACAGCCGCTTTCTGGAACACCATATATTTT. Protein product: CASSPGTAAFWNTIYF. The full variable domain, rest sourced from reference TRBV28 and TRBJ1-3, is DVKVTQSSRYLVKRTGEKVFLECVQDMDHENMFWYRQDPGLGLRLIYFSYDVKMKEKGDIPEGYSVSREKKERFSLILESASTNQTSMYLCASSPGTAAFWNTIYFGEGSWLTVV.

In this sample, this clone turned up once. The genes are TRBV10-3 and TRBJ2-6; TRBD1 aligns across 7 bases. V trimming: 6 bases; J trimming: 2 bases; junction bases outside the gene matches: 10. The germline gives CDR1 ENHRY, CDR2 SYGVKD. CDR3 size: 17 residues. Here the CDR3 reads CAIRGETGNPGANVLTF. CDR3 DNA: TGTGCCATCAGGGGTGAGACAGGGAACCCTGGGGCCAACGTCCTGACTTTC.

This clone was detected many times. The same CDR3 also results from other DNA sequences found in this sample. The genes are TRBV7-9 and TRBJ2-3; 12 nucleotides agree with TRBD2. The germline gives CDR1 SEHNR, CDR2 FQNEAQ (reference sequence). The V segment lost 5 bases and the J segment 3 bases; nucleotides outside the gene matches: 3. CDR3 length: 15 residues. The CDR3 loop is CASSPGTSGTDTQYF. CDR3 nucleotides: TGTGCCAGCAGCCCCGGGACTAGCGGGACAGATACGCAGTATTTT.

V gene TRBV5-6 combines with J gene TRBJ1-1, with a weak D call TRBD1 (6 bases). The germline V gene encodes CDR1 SGHDT and CDR2 YYEEEE. V lost 3 bases, J lost 1 base, and 7 bases lay in between. This CDR3 has 13 amino acids. DNA for the CDR3: TGTGCCAGCAGCTCGACAGGGAACACTGAAGCTTTCTTT. Its protein product is CASSSTGNTEAFF.

V usage is TRBV6-5 and J usage is TRBJ1-4; D remains ambiguous. Germline loops: CDR1 MNHEY, CDR2 SVGAGI. V was cut by 7 bases and J by 5 bases, with 14 bases left in between. There are 14 residues in the CDR3. The CDR3 sequence: CASTLRVANEKLFF. The CDR3 nucleotides are TGTGCCAGCACCCTCCGGGTAGCAAATGAAAAACTGTTTTTT.

The table lists this clone with a count of one. This chain links TRBV7-3 with TRBJ2-7; 8 bases match TRBD1. V was pared by 4 bases and J by 5 bases, with 13 bases of the junction left unmatched. The CDR3 extends over 16 amino acids. The V gene's germline CDR1 is SGHTA and CDR2 FQGTGA. CDR3 nucleotides: TGTGCCAGCAGCTCGCCCAAGCGGACAGGGATGGACGAGCAGTACTTC. Protein product: CASSSPKRTGMDEQYF.

The rearrangement joins TRBV9 to TRBJ2-3; 7 bases fit TRBD1. V was clipped by 4 bases and J by 0 bases; unmatched bases: 11. This CDR3 contains 17 residues. The V gene's germline CDR1 is SGDLS and CDR2 YYNGEE. The CDR3 nucleotides are TGTGCCAGCAGCCCGAAGGGGGCGGTCTTTAGCACAGATACGCAGTATTTT. Protein product: CASSPKGAVFSTDTQYF.

V usage is TRBV29-1 and J usage is TRBJ2-2, with a possible D match to TRBD1 (5 bases). This CDR3 spans 14 amino acids. V was trimmed by 3 bases and J by 6 bases, leaving 14 bases between them. Per the germline V gene, CDR1 is SQVTM and CDR2 is ANQGSEA. CDR3 DNA sequence: TGCAGCGTTGAGGGAATCAGGGCCTCCGGGGAGCTGTTTTTT. Its protein is CSVEGIRASGELFF.

The chain links TRBV3-1 (or the pseudogene TRBV3-2) to TRBJ2-2; D is undetermined. Germline V gene lookup returns CDR1 LGHDT and CDR2 YNNKEL (reference sequence). The CDR3 covers 16 residues. Trimming left V 5 bases short and J 0 bases short, with 13 bases between. CDR3 loop: CASSSRFAANTGELFF. The CDR3 coding sequence is TGTGCCAGCAGCTCCCGATTTGCGGCGAACACCGGGGAGCTGTTTTTT.

The rearrangement joins TRBV5-1 to TRBJ2-7, with D perhaps TRBD1 (6 bases). Trimming removed 0 bases from V and 0 bases from J, with 10 bases in between. Germline V gives CDR1 SGHRS, CDR2 YFSETQ. CDR3 length: 15 residues. CDR3 sequence (DNA): TGCGCCAGCAGCTTGGTTACAGGGAGCTCCTACGAGCAGTACTTC. Translation: CASSLVTGSSYEQYF.

The chain is built from TRBV3-1 (or the pseudogene TRBV3-2) and TRBJ1-2; 8 nucleotides line up with TRBD1. The CDR3 is made up of 14 amino acids. Germline CDR1 LGHDT, CDR2 YNNKEL (reference sequence). V gave up 0 bases and J gave up 8 bases; unmatched junction bases: 5. The CDR3 bases are TGTGCCAGCAGCCAAGATGGCAGGGGGCACGGCTACACCTTC. It yields the protein CASSQDGRGHGYTF.

This chain connects TRBV28 to TRBJ1-4, with TRBD1 identical over 7 bases. The junction had 11 bases not matched to a gene; V was cut back by 7 bases and J by 3 bases. CDR3 size: 16 residues. The germline CDR1 and CDR2 sequences are MDHEN and SYDVKM. CDR3 amino acids: CASIQTGMVANEKLFF. The CDR3 DNA reads as TGTGCCAGCATTCAGACAGGGATGGTTGCTAATGAAAAACTGTTTTTT.

The J gene is TRBJ2-1, the V gene TRBV7-2; TRBD2 matches 9 bases. This CDR3 region has 15 residues. Germline assignment: CDR1 SGHTA and CDR2 FQGNSA. After removal of 0 bases from V and 7 bases from J, the junction contained 4 bases not matched to a gene. For the CDR3, the DNA is TGTGCCAGCAGCTTAGCTAGCGGGAGAAGGAATGAGCAGTTCTTC. This sequence encodes CASSLASGRRNEQFF.

The chain employs TRBV12-5 and TRBJ2-3; 9 bases match TRBD2. V was clipped by 5 bases and J by 3 bases; unmatched bases: 9. There are 16 residues in the CDR3. Germline CDR1 is LGHNT and CDR2 is FRNRAP. Here the CDR3 reads CASGPLRGGKTDTQYF. The CDR3 coding sequence is TGTGCTAGTGGTCCCCTGCGGGGGGGGAAAACAGATACGCAGTATTTT.

This chain joins TRBV6-5 and TRBJ1-3; unclear D gene. Germline V CDR1 and CDR2: MNHEY, SVGAGI. The V end was cut by 0 bases, the J end by 14 bases, with 14 bases between. This CDR3 comprises 13 residues. The CDR3: CASSYSTLSPVYF. The CDR3 nucleotides read TGTGCCAGCAGTTACTCGACTCTCTCTCCCGTATATTTT.

The chain joins TRBV5-1 to TRBJ2-6; 7 nucleotides line up with TRBD2. The CDR3 is made up of 15 amino acids. CDR1 and CDR2 (germline): SGHRS, YFSETQ. With V trimmed by 7 bases and J by 0 bases, 4 bases remained unmatched. The CDR3 DNA reads TGCGCCAGCCATCGGGGGGACTCTGGGGCCAACGTCCTGACTTTC. Protein product: CASHRGDSGANVLTF. Combining the CDR3 with reference TRBV5-1 and TRBJ2-6 gives the whole variable domain KAGVTQTPRYLIKTRGQQVTLSCSPISGHRSVSWYQQTPGQGLQFLFEYFSETQRNKGNFPGRFSGRQFSNSRSEMNVSTLELGDSALYLCASHRGDSGANVLTFGAGSRLTVL.

This clone occurred a few times. V usage is TRBV29-1 and J usage is TRBJ2-3; a weak D match, TRBD2 (6 bases). CDR1 SQVTM and CDR2 ANQGSEA come from the germline V gene. CDR3 length: 13 amino acids. V lost 5 bases to trimming and J lost 0 bases, with 9 bases between them. CDR3 nucleotide sequence: TGCAGCGTTCGGGGGAGAAGCACAGATACGCAGTATTTT. Translating it yields CSVRGRSTDTQYF.

This clone came up once. V is TRBV27 and J is TRBJ2-3; 8 nucleotides line up with TRBD1. The CDR3 spans 16 residues. The trim removed 5 bases at V and 3 bases at J, leaving 10 bases unmatched. In germline, CDR1 is MNHEY, CDR2 SMNVEV (reference sequence). CDR3: CASSPLDRVGTDTQYF. The CDR3 DNA reads as TGTGCCAGCAGTCCACTGGACAGGGTGGGGACAGATACGCAGTATTTT.

Comments on this clone: A read error may produce the germline difference seen at one junction end. The chain couples TRBV18 to TRBJ2-1; 11 bases line up with TRBD2. Germline loops: CDR1 KGHSH, CDR2 LQKENI. The CDR3 extends over 16 amino acids. The CDR3 region is CASSVGTSGLYDEQFF. In nucleotides, the CDR3 is TGTGCCAGCTCGGTAGGGACTAGCGGACTCTACGATGAGCAGTTCTTC.

The J gene is TRBJ1-1, the V gene TRBV7-9; a possible D gene is TRBD1 (5 bases). CDR1 is SEHNR, CDR2 FQNEAQ, per germline (reference sequence). The CDR3 loop spans 17 amino acids. V was cut by 5 bases and J by 2 bases, with 21 bases left in between. In DNA, the CDR3 is TGTGCCAGCAGCCCTGCCCGATCTGCGACAGAAAACACTGAAGCTTTCTTT. Its protein product is CASSPARSATENTEAFF.

This clone was recorded once. This chain connects TRBV6-5 to TRBJ1-2; the D gene is possibly TRBD1 (6 bases). There are 15 residues in the CDR3. CDR1 and CDR2 from the germline V gene are MNHEY and SVGAGI. Trimming took 0 bases from V and 8 from J, leaving 16 bases between them. As DNA, the CDR3 is TGTGCCAGCAGTTACTCTAGGGACAACTCGGGGGGCTACACCTTC. It translates to CASSYSRDNSGGYTF.

CDR3 in DNA: TGTGCCAGCAGCATTGGGGGGACAGATACGCAGTATTTT. Its protein product is CASSIGGTDTQYF. The chain is built from TRBV9 and TRBJ2-3; TRBD2 is a possible D gene (6 bases). The V end lost 4 bases, the J end lost 3 bases, and 9 bases lay between the germline ends. Germline-derived CDR1 and CDR2 are SGDLS and YYNGEE. The CDR3 sequence is 13 residues long.